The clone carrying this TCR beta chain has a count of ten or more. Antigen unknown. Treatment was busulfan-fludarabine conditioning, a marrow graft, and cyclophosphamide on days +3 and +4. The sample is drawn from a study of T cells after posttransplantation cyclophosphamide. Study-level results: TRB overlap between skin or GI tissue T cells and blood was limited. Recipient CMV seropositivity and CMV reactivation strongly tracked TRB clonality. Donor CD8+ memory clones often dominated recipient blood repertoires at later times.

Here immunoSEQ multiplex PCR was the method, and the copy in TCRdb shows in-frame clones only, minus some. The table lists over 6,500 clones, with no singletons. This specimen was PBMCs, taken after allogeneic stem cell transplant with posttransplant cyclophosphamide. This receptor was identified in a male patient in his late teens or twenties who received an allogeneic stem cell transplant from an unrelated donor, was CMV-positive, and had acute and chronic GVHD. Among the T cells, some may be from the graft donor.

For the CDR3, the DNA is TGTGCCAGCAGCCCCAGGCCGGTGGGACTAGCAAATCAAGAGACCCAGTACTTC. This codes for CASSPRPVGLANQETQYF. This chain joins TRBV9 and TRBJ2-5, with 9 bases aligning to TRBD2. CDR1 and CDR2 from the germline V gene are SGDLS and YYNGEE. The length of the CDR3 is 18 residues. The V segment lost 4 bases and the J segment 2 bases; nucleotides outside the gene matches: 15.